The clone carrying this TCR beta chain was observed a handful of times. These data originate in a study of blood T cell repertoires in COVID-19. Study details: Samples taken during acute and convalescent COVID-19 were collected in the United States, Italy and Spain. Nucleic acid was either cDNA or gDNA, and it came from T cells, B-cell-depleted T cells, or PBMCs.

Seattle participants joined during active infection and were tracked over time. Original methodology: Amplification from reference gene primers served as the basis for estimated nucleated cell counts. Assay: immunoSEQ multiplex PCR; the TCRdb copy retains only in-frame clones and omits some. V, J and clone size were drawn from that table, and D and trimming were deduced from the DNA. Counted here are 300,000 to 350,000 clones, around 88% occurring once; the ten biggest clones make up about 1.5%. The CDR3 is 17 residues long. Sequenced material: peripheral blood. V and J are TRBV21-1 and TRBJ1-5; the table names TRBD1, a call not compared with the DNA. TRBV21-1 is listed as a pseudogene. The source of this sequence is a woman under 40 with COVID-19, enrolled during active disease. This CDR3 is CASSKPGSVCRNQPQHF. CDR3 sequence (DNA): TGTGCCAGCAGCAAACCAGGGTCGGTTTGTCGCAATCAGCCCCAGCATTTT.